The rows below give T cell receptor beta chains drawn from one sample of a study of shared clonotypes between healthy human individuals. Sequenced by immunoSEQ multiplex PCR; TCRdb stores in-frame clones only, minus some. The data contain a few million clones, roughly nine tenths of them singletons. Sequencing used naive CD4+ T cells sorted from blood. These receptors were taken from a man aged 18-30 years in good health. The CDR3 runs from the conserved cysteine through the conserved F or W. Fields, in order: J gene, CDR3 length, V gene, CDR3 protein.

TRBJ1-1,14,TRBV5-4,CASNRPDSSTEAFF
TRBJ2-7,16,TRBV9,CASSEGGAGAEYEQYF
TRBJ2-3,17,TRBV7-3,CASSLPSGEGVEDTQYF
TRBJ2-7,15,TRBV9,CASSSNFAGAAEQYF
TRBJ2-1,13,TRBV11-3,CASSLSGGNEQFF
TRBJ2-3,20,TRBV2,CASSVGFVSAYPSPTDTQYF
TRBJ1-4,13,TRBV9,CASSVSGKEKLFF
TRBJ1-1,14,TRBV7-9,CASTTWTGRAEAFF
TRBJ2-3,13,TRBV5-1,CASSFSGADTQYF
TRBJ2-7,10,TRBV28,CASSGWEQYF
TRBJ1-5,12,TRBV7-9,CASLTGQKPQHF
TRBJ1-2,11,TRBV6-1,CASRVNYGYTF
TRBJ2-7,15,TRBV6-6,CASRANGAGSYEQYF
TRBJ1-1,12,TRBV6-5,CAISKQGDGAFF
TRBJ1-1,14,TRBV25-1,CASSESTGWREAFF
TRBJ2-1,15,TRBV9,CASSVVGGTYNEQFF
TRBJ2-7,14,TRBV6-1,CASSQGQGVYEQYF
TRBJ2-1,15,TRBV5-1,CASSWTSGSVNEQFF
TRBJ1-5,13,TRBV18,CASSYEGGQPQHF
TRBJ2-2,15,TRBV7-6,CASSLVAVNAGELFF
TRBJ2-2,16,TRBV5-1,CASSLVLAGGTGELFF
TRBJ1-5,14,TRBV14,CASSQTHSNQPQHF
TRBJ2-7,16,TRBV7-2,CASSDRAGTRAYEQYF
TRBJ2-1,17,TRBV7-8,CASSLSPGSSSYNEQFF